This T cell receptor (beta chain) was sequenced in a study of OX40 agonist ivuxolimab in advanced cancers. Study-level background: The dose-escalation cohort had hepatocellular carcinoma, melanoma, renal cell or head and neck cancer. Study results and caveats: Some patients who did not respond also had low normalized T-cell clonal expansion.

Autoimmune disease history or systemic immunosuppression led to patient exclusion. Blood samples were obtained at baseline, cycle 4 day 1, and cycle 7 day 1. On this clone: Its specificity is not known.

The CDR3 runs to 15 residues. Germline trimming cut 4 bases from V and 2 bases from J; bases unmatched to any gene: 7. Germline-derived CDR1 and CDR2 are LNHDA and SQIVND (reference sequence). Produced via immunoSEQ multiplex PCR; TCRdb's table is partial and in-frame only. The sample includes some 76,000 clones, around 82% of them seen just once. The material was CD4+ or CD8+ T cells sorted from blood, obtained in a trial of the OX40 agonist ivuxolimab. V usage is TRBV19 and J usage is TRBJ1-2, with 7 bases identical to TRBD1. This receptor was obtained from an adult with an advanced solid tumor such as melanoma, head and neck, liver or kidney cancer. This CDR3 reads CASSRDRALNYGYTF. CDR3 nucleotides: TGTGCCAGTAGTAGAGACAGGGCTCTCAACTATGGCTACACCTTC.